Following are 31 T cell receptor beta chains from one sample sequenced in a study of T-cell memory formation after mild COVID-19 (dated by TCRdb to the early 2020s). Receptor libraries were prepared by 5' RACE. Sequencer: Illumina NovaSeq 6000. TCRdb redid the processing of the public reads, applying fastp at Q25 and MiXCR, and retained in-frame beta chains. Rows with one shared CDR3 protein collapse into an entry with the most common genes and DNA. The sample table contains around 250,000 distinct CDR3 sequences; only one count was recorded for over 15% of them. The ten largest clones add up to approximately 2.1% of the sample. Sequencing was done on a sample of PBMCs or a T cell subset sorted from them (not recorded which). The receptor set was obtained from an adult woman who had mild COVID-19 (a few samples of this study predate the infection). The sample titles of this study are shuffled in the database, so cell type and time point are left out; the donor was told from shared clones.

The chain employs TRBV29-1 and TRBJ1-2; 7 bases line up with TRBD1. The V segment lost 4 bases and the J segment 7 bases; nucleotides outside the gene matches: 6. The germline V gene has CDR1 SQVTM and CDR2 ANQGSEA. This CDR3 spans 12 amino acids. The DNA for the CDR3 is TGCAGCGTTGCTAACAGGGGTTCTGGCTACACCTTC. This codes for CSVANRGSGYTF. Drawing the rest from reference TRBV29-1 and TRBJ1-2, the complete variable domain is SAVISQKPSRDICQRGTSLTIQCQVDSQVTMMFWYRQQPGQSLTLIATANQGSEATYESGFVIDKFPISRPNLTFSTLTVSNMSPEDSSIYLCSVANRGSGYTFGSGTRLTVV.

The chain has TRBV6-5 and TRBJ2-1; D gene unclear. With 3 bases removed from V and 7 bases from J, the gap between germline ends came to 10 bases. Germline V CDR1 and CDR2: MNHEY, SVGAGI. The CDR3 loop spans 13 amino acids. The CDR3, as DNA: TGTGCCAGCAGTTATTCTAGTCGGAATGAGCAGTTCTTC. Its translation is CASSYSSRNEQFF.

This clonotype was recorded a few times. The V call is TRBV15, the J call TRBJ2-3; no reliable D call. The CDR3 is 15 amino acids. CDR1 and CDR2 from the germline V gene are LNHNV and YYDKDF (reference sequence). V shed 5 bases and J shed 2 bases, with 14 bases lying between them. The DNA of the CDR3 is TGTGCCACCAGCCCCCGACGTGGAAACACAGATACGCAGTATTTT. Encoded protein: CATSPRRGNTDTQYF.

J is TRBJ2-5 and V is TRBV4-1; 10 bases align to TRBD2. This CDR3 has 17 amino acids. V gave up 1 base and J gave up 5 bases; unmatched junction bases: 10. Germline-derived CDR1 and CDR2 are MGHRA and YSYEKL. The CDR3 reads CASSQVLAGVFRETQYF. The CDR3 DNA reads as TGCGCCAGCAGCCAAGTGCTAGCGGGAGTATTTAGGGAGACCCAGTACTTC.

The chain is built from TRBV7-2 and TRBJ1-2; TRBD1 matches at 9 bases. After removal of 0 bases from V and 5 bases from J, the junction contained 7 bases not matched to a gene. The CDR3 runs 16 residues. CDR1 and CDR2 (germline): SGHTA, FQGNSA. The CDR3 DNA sequence: TGTGCCAGCAGCTTAGCTCCGGGACAGGGTTTTTATGGCTACACCTTC. This sequence encodes CASSLAPGQGFYGYTF.

This clonotype was recorded many times. This chain uses TRBV7-8 with TRBJ2-7, with a possible D match to TRBD1 (6 bases). The CDR3 loop spans 15 amino acids. V was trimmed by 7 bases and J by 1 base, leaving 17 bases between them. Germline CDR1 is SGHVS and CDR2 is FQNEAQ. CDR3 in amino acids: CASTVEPGQSYEQYF. The CDR3, as DNA: TGTGCCAGCACCGTCGAACCGGGACAATCCTACGAGCAGTACTTC.

CDR3 DNA: TGTGCCAGCAGTAGCGTCGACAGGGCCTATGGCTACACCTTC. Translating it yields CASSSVDRAYGYTF. The chain employs TRBV27 and TRBJ1-2; the match to TRBD1 covers 7 bases. CDR3 length: 14 residues. The V gene end was trimmed by 5 bases and the J gene end by 4 bases; junction bases not matched to a gene: 7. Germline lookup yields CDR1 MNHEY and CDR2 SMNVEV (reference sequence).

There are a few counts of this clonotype. The chain combines TRBV7-2 with TRBJ2-5; no clear D. The V end was cut by 5 bases, the J end by 4 bases, with 14 bases between. This CDR3 is built from 14 residues. CDR1 SGHTA and CDR2 FQGNSA come from the germline V gene. The CDR3 coding sequence is TGTGCCAGCAGCCCGGAGTGGTCAAGAGAGACCCAGTACTTC. This codes for CASSPEWSRETQYF.

On this clonotype itself: Just one base apart from a much larger clone, this may be a read error. The chain carries TRBV12-3 or TRBV12-4 and TRBJ1-5; 8 bases line up with TRBD1. J was trimmed by 2 bases and V by 6 bases; bases with no gene match: 3. This CDR3 has 14 amino acids. Here the CDR3 reads CASSTGGGNQPQHF. The CDR3 region has the DNA TGTGCCAGCAGCACAGGGGGAGGCAATCAGCCCCAGCATTTT.

The chain uses TRBV30 and TRBJ2-7, with D possibly matching TRBD2 (6 bases). Germline lookup yields CDR1 GTSNPN and CDR2 SVGIG (reference sequence). The V end lost 2 bases, the J end lost 0 bases, and 14 bases lay between the germline ends. This CDR3 has 15 residues. CDR3 sequence: CAWSFPGLSSYEQYF. CDR3 nucleotide sequence: TGTGCCTGGAGTTTTCCGGGACTCAGCTCCTACGAGCAGTACTTC.

This chain joins TRBV24-1 and TRBJ2-1; D gene uncertain. The CDR3 has 16 amino acids. Germline CDR1 and CDR2: KGHDR and SFDVKD. The V and J ends lost 0 bases and 3 bases respectively, with 11 bases between them. The CDR3 sequence is CATSDLVRAGYNEQFF. The CDR3 nucleotides are TGTGCCACCAGTGATTTGGTACGAGCCGGCTACAATGAGCAGTTCTTC.

This clonotype was detected many times. The V and J genes are TRBV24-1 and TRBJ2-1; 12 positions agree with TRBD2. Germline V gives CDR1 KGHDR, CDR2 SFDVKD. Losses at the gene ends were 4 bases for V and 3 bases for J; bases not matched to a gene: 15. This CDR3 has 20 residues. CDR3: CATSDPSLTSGSSYYNEQFF. The CDR3 DNA is TGTGCCACCAGTGACCCCTCCCTGACTAGCGGGAGTTCGTACTACAATGAGCAGTTCTTC.

This clonotype has a handful of counts. The chain has TRBV12-3 or TRBV12-4 and TRBJ1-1; unclear D gene. Trimming removed 5 bases at V and 1 base at J, with 17 bases between. The CDR3 consists of 16 residues. CDR3: CASSPRQQGRNTEAFF. CDR3 in DNA: TGTGCCAGCAGTCCGCGCCAACAAGGACGGAACACTGAAGCTTTCTTT.

This clonotype was seen a few times. The chain couples TRBV25-1 to TRBJ2-7; 12 positions agree with TRBD2. The CDR3 extends over 17 amino acids. The trim removed 3 bases at V and 4 bases at J, leaving 10 bases unmatched. Germline V gives CDR1 MGHDK, CDR2 SYGVNS. The CDR3 bases are TGTGCCAGCAGTGACCGTACTAGCGGGAGGAGCCCGTACGAGCAGTACTTC. This gives the protein CASSDRTSGRSPYEQYF.

This clonotype was detected only a few times. V usage is TRBV5-1 and J usage is TRBJ2-7; 10 nucleotides match TRBD1. Per germline, CDR1 SGHRS and CDR2 YFSETQ. The CDR3 has 13 amino acids. The junction had 5 bases not matched to a gene; V was cut back by 6 bases and J by 5 bases. Here the CDR3 reads CASMGQGLNEQYF. For the CDR3, the DNA is TGCGCCAGCATGGGACAGGGGTTGAACGAGCAGTACTTC.

This clonotype was counted between two and nine times. The chain joins TRBV19 to TRBJ1-2; 7 nucleotides align to TRBD1. Germline CDR1 LNHDA, CDR2 SQIVND (reference sequence). The CDR3 runs to 13 residues. V shed 11 bases, J shed 4 bases, and the junction held 10 bases outside the gene matches. CDR3 in amino acids: CAARLRQGYGYTF. The DNA of the CDR3 is TGTGCCGCGAGACTGAGACAGGGCTATGGCTACACCTTC.

This clonotype has just a few counts. The chain links TRBV5-1 to TRBJ2-3; unclear D gene. CDR3 size: 14 residues. Germline V lookup: CDR1 SGHRS, CDR2 YFSETQ. Trimming cost V 4 bases and J 1 base, with 10 bases left between them. CDR3 residues: CASSGYRGTDTQYF. The CDR3 bases are TGCGCCAGCAGCGGCTACCGGGGCACAGATACGCAGTATTTT.

This clonotype occurred a few times. This chain connects TRBV18 to TRBJ1-1; maybe TRBD1 (6 bases). The CDR3 length is 14 residues. CDR1 and CDR2 from the germline V gene are KGHSH and LQKENI. Between the trimmed V and J ends, which lost 2 bases and 4 bases, there was a span of 11 bases. In DNA form, the CDR3 reads TGTGCCAGCTCACCAAGGGACATTTCCACTGAAGCTTTCTTT. It encodes CASSPRDISTEAFF.

CDR3 region: CASEGDPGFGEQYF. CDR3 in DNA: TGTGCCAGCGAAGGGGACCCGGGGTTTGGCGAGCAGTACTTC. The rearrangement joins TRBV21-1 to TRBJ2-7; the table's D call TRBD1 went unverified against the DNA. TRBV21-1 has pseudogene status. CDR3 length equals 14 residues.

This clonotype occurred a few times. The genes are TRBV9 and TRBJ2-7, with unresolved D. Trimming shortened V by 3 bases and J by 3 bases, and 10 bases separated the two germline ends. The CDR3 runs to 13 residues. Germline V gene sequence: CDR1 SGDLS, CDR2 YYNGEE. In DNA, the CDR3 is TGTGCCAGCAGCGCCCAACAGAACTACGAGCAGTACTTC. Protein: CASSAQQNYEQYF.

The V gene is TRBV6-5, the J gene TRBJ2-1; 7 nucleotides match TRBD1. The CDR3 has 16 amino acids. CDR1 is MNHEY, CDR2 SVGAGI, per germline. V lost 5 bases, J lost 6 bases, and 13 bases stayed unmatched. The CDR3 is CASSRTGRQGVNEQFF. The CDR3 DNA reads as TGTGCCAGCAGTCGGACAGGTCGGCAAGGGGTCAATGAGCAGTTCTTC.

CDR3 nucleotides: TGTGCCAGCAGCTTAGGGGAGCTCGCGCAGTATTTT. Translating it yields CASSLGELAQYF. The chain couples TRBV7-9 to TRBJ2-3; tentative D call: TRBD2 (5 bases). The germline V and J ends were trimmed by 1 base and 10 bases, with 9 bases remaining between them. CDR1 and CDR2 from the germline V gene are SEHNR and FQNEAQ (reference sequence). The CDR3 is made up of 12 amino acids.

The chain recombines TRBV7-8 with TRBJ2-7; D is perhaps TRBD2 (5 bases). This CDR3 region has 12 residues. Germline V gene lookup returns CDR1 SGHVS and CDR2 FQNEAQ. The V gene lost 5 bases and the J gene lost 10 bases, with 15 bases spanning the gap. The CDR3, as DNA: TGTGCCAGCAGCATCCAGGAGAGGGTTCAGTACTTC. Amino acids: CASSIQERVQYF.

The chain carries TRBV7-9 and TRBJ2-7; 8 nucleotides align to TRBD1. The CDR3 sequence is 15 residues long. The trim removed 5 bases at V and 2 bases at J, leaving 8 bases unmatched. Germline V gives CDR1 SEHNR, CDR2 FQNEAQ (reference sequence). CDR3 sequence reads: CASSHPDRATYEQYF. The CDR3 region has the DNA TGTGCCAGCAGCCATCCGGACAGGGCGACCTACGAGCAGTACTTC.

This clonotype has only a few counts. J is TRBJ2-2 and V is TRBV5-1; D is ambiguous. CDR1 is SGHRS and CDR2 is YFSETQ in the germline V gene. The germline V and J ends were trimmed by 0 bases and 3 bases, with 6 bases remaining between them. The CDR3 sequence is 14 residues long. CDR3 DNA: TGCGCCAGCAGCTTGGTGTCGTACACCGGGGAGCTGTTTTTT. This translates into CASSLVSYTGELFF.

V and J are TRBV11-2 and TRBJ2-1, with D perhaps matching TRBD2 (5 bases). V was pared by 4 bases and J by 5 bases, with 9 bases between. CDR3 length equals 13 residues. Germline CDR1 is SGHAT and CDR2 is FQNNGV. The CDR3 nucleotides are TGTGCCAGCAGCTCGCGACTAAACAATGAGCAGTTCTTC. Translated: CASSSRLNNEQFF.

There are a few counts of this clonotype. The chain uses TRBV5-4 and TRBJ2-1; 8 nucleotides line up with TRBD2. Germline loops: CDR1 SGHNT, CDR2 YYREEE (reference sequence). After removal of 4 bases from V and 8 bases from J, the junction contained 11 bases not matched to a gene. The length of the CDR3 is 15 residues. The CDR3 loop reads CASSTAGTRGYEQFF. As DNA, the CDR3 is TGTGCCAGCAGCACAGCCGGGACTAGGGGATATGAGCAGTTCTTC.

The chain uses TRBV6-5 and TRBJ2-1, with 8 bases fitting TRBD2. V gave up 9 bases and J gave up 15 bases; unmatched junction bases: 16. CDR1 MNHEY and CDR2 SVGAGI come from the germline V gene. This CDR3 comprises 13 residues. The CDR3 loop reads CASRTPTGTRSFF. CDR3 DNA: TGTGCCAGTAGAACGCCCACCGGGACTAGGTCGTTCTTC.

In its sample, this clonotype was seen a few times. The rearrangement joins TRBV7-2 to TRBJ2-7; 7 positions agree with TRBD1. With 5 bases clipped from V and 4 bases from J, the junction kept 11 bases outside the gene matches. CDR3 length equals 15 residues. Per germline, CDR1 SGHTA and CDR2 FQGNSA. The CDR3 nucleotides read TGTGCCAGCAGCGAAGGTTCGGGACAGTTATACGAGCAGTACTTC. It translates to CASSEGSGQLYEQYF.

The chain recombines TRBV29-1 with TRBJ1-1; 7 nucleotides line up with TRBD1. The CDR3 is 15 amino acids. Trimming removed 2 bases from V and 5 bases from J; junction bases left unmatched: 11. Germline loops: CDR1 SQVTM, CDR2 ANQGSEA. The CDR3 nucleotides read TGCAGCGTTGAACCGGGGGCAGGGGGTTATACTGAAGCTTTCTTT. Encoded protein: CSVEPGAGGYTEAFF.

This clonotype was recorded a few times. The chain couples TRBV12-3 or TRBV12-4 to TRBJ2-1, with 13 bases fitting TRBD2. With 4 bases clipped from V and 9 bases from J, the junction kept 0 bases outside the gene matches. The CDR3 has 13 amino acids. CDR3 residues: CASSWTSGSEQFF. In DNA, the CDR3 is TGTGCCAGCAGTTGGACTAGCGGGAGTGAGCAGTTCTTC.